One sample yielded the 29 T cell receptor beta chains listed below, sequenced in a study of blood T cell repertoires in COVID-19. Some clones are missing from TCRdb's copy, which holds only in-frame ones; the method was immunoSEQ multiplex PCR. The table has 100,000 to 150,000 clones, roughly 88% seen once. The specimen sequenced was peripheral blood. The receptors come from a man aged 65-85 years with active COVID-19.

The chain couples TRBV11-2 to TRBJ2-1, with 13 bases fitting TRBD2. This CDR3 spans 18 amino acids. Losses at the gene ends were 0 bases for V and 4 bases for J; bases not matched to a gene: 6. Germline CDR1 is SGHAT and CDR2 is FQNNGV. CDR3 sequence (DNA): TGTGCCAGCAGCTTAGAATATCGGACTAGCGGGAGTTACAATGAGCAGTTCTTC. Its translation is CASSLEYRTSGSYNEQFF.

The CDR3 DNA reads as TGCGCCAGCAGCAACGGGGGGAACACCGGGGAGCTGTTTTTT. This codes for CASSNGGNTGELFF. The chain joins TRBV5-1 to TRBJ2-2, with a weak D call TRBD2 (6 bases). Germline assignment: CDR1 SGHRS and CDR2 YFSETQ. The CDR3 contains 14 residues. Trimming cost V 4 bases and J 1 base, with 8 bases left between them. Filled out from reference TRBV5-1 and TRBJ2-2, the complete variable domain reads KAGVTQTPRYLIKTRGQQVTLSCSPISGHRSVSWYQQTPGQGLQFLFEYFSETQRNKGNFPGRFSGRQFSNSRSEMNVSTLELGDSALYLCASSNGGNTGELFFGEGSRLTVL.

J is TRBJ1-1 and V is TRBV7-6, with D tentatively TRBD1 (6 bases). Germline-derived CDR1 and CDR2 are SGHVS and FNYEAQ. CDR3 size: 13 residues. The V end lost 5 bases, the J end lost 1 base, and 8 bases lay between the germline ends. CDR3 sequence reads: CASSRQENTEAFF. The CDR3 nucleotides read TGTGCCAGCAGCCGACAGGAGAACACTGAAGCTTTCTTT.

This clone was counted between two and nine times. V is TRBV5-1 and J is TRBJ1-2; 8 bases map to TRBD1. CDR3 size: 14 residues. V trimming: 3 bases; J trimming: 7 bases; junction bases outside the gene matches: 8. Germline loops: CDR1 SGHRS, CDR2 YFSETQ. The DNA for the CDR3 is TGCGCCAGCAGCTGGGCGGACAGGGCAGGTGGCTACACCTTC. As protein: CASSWADRAGGYTF.

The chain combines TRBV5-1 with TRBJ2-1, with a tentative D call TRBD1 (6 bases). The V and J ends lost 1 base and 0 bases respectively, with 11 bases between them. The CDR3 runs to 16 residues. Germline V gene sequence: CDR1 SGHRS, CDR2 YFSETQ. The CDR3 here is CASSLLQGSSYNEQFF. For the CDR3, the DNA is TGCGCCAGCAGCTTGCTGCAGGGGAGCTCCTACAATGAGCAGTTCTTC.

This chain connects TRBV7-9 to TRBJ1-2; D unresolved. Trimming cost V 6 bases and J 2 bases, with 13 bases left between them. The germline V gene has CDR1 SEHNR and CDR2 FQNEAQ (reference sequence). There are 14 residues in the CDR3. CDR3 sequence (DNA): TGTGCCAGCAGTCACCTAACCGGGAACTATGGCTACACCTTC. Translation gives CASSHLTGNYGYTF.

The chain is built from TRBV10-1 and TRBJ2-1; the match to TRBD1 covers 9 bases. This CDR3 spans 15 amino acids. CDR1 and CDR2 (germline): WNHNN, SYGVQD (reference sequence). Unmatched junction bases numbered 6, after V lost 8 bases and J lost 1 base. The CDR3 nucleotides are TGCGCCAGCCGACGGGACAGGGAATCCTACAATGAGCAGTTCTTC. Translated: CASRRDRESYNEQFF.

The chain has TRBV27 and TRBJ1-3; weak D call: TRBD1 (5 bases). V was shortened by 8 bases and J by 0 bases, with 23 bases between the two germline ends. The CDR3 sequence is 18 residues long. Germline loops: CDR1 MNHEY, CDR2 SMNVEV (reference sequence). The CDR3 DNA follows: TGTGCCAGCGGAACGTTCATTAGACAGAAGAGCTCTGGAAACACCATATATTTT. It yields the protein CASGTFIRQKSSGNTIYF.

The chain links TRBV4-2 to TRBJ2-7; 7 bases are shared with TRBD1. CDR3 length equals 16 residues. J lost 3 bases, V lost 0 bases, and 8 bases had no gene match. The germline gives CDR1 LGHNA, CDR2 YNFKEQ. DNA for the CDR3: TGTGCCAGCAGCCAAGATCAGGGACAGCCTTACTACGAGCAGTACTTC. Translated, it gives CASSQDQGQPYYEQYF.

CDR3: CATFHRDHHEQYF. The CDR3 region has the DNA TGTGCCACCTTCCACAGGGACCACCACGAGCAGTACTTC. The V gene is TRBV25-1, the J gene TRBJ2-7; tentative D call: TRBD1 (6 bases). Germline CDR1 and CDR2: MGHDK and SYGVNS. Trimming took 10 bases from V and 5 from J, leaving 18 bases between them. The CDR3 loop spans 13 amino acids.

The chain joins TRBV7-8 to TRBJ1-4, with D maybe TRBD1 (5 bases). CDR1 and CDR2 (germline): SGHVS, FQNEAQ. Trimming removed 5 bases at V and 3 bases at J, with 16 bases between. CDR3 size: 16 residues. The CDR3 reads CASSLWGRLPNEKLFF. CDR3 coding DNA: TGTGCCAGCAGCCTCTGGGGCAGGCTACCTAATGAAAAACTGTTTTTT.

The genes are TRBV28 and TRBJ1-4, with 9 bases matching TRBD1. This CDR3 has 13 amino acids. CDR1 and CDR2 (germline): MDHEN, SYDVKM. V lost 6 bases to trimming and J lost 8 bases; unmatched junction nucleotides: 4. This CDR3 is CASSGQGREKLFF. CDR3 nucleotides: TGTGCCAGCAGCGGACAGGGGCGAGAAAAACTGTTTTTT.

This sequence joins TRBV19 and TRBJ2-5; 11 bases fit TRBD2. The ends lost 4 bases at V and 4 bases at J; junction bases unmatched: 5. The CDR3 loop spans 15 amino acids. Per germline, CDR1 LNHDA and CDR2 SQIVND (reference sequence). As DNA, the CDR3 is TGTGCCAGTAGTAAGGGGCTAGCGGGAGGAGAGACCCAGTACTTC. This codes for CASSKGLAGGETQYF. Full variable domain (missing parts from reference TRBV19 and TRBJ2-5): DGGITQSPKYLFRKEGQNVTLSCEQNLNHDAMYWYRQDPGQGLRLIYYSQIVNDFQKGDIAEGYSVSREKKESFPLTVTSAQKNPTAFYLCASSKGLAGGETQYFGPGTRLLVL.

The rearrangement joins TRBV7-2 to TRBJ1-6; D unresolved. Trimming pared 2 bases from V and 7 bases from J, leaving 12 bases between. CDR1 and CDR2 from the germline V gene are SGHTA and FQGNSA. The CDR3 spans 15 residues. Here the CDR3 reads CASSLLSWQNSPLHF. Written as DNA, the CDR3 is TGTGCCAGCAGCTTATTGTCCTGGCAGAATTCACCCCTCCACTTT. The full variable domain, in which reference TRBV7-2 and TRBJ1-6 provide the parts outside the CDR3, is GAGVSQSPSNKVTEKGKDVELRCDPISGHTALYWYRQSLGQGLEFLIYFQGNSAPDKSGLPSDRFSAERTGGSVSTLTIQRTQQEDSAVYLCASSLLSWQNSPLHFGNGTRLTVT.

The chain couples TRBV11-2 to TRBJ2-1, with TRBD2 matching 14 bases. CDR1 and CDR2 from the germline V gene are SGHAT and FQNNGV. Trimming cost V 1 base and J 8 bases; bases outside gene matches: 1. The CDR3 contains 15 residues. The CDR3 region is CASSLGLAGGHEQFF. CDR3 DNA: TGTGCCAGCAGCTTAGGACTAGCGGGAGGGCATGAGCAGTTCTTC.

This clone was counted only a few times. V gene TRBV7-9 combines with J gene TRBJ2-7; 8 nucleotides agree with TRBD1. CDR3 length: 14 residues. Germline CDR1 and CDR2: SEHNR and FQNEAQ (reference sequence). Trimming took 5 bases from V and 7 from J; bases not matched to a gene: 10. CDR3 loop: CASSNRDRPLEQYF. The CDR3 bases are TGTGCCAGCAGCAACCGGGACAGGCCTCTGGAGCAGTACTTC.

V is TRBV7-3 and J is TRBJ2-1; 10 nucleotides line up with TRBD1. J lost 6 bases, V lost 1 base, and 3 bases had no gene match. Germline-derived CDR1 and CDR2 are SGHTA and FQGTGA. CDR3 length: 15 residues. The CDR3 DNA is TGTGCCAGCAGCTTAATGGGACAGGGGTCCAATGAGCAGTTCTTC. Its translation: CASSLMGQGSNEQFF.

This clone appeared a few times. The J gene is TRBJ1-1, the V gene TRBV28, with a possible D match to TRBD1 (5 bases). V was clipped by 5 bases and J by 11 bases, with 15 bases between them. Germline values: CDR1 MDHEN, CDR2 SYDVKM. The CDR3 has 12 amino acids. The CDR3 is CASSPSGGWAFF. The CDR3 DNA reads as TGTGCCAGCAGTCCCTCTGGGGGGTGGGCTTTCTTT.

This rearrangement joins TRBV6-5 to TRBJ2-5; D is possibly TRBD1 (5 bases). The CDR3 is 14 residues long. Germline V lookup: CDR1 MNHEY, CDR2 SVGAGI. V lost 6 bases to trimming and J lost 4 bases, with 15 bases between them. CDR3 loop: CASRTDNWGETQYF. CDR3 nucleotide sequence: TGTGCCAGCAGGACGGACAATTGGGGAGAGACCCAGTACTTC.

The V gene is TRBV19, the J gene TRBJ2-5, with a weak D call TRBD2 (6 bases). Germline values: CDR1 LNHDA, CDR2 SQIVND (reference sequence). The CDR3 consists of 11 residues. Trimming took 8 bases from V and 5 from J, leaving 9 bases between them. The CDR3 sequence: CASARGETQYF. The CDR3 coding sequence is TGTGCCAGTGCACGGGGGGAGACCCAGTACTTC.

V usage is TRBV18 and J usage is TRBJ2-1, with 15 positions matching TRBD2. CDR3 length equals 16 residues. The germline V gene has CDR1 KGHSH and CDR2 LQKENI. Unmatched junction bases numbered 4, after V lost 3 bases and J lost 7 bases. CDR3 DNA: TGTGCCAGCTCACCGCTGGGACTAGCGGGAGGTAATGAGCAGTTCTTC. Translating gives CASSPLGLAGGNEQFF.

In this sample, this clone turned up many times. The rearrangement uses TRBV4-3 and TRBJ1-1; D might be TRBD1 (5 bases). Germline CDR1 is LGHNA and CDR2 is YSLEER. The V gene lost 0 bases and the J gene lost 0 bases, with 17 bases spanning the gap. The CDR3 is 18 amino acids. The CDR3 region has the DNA TGCGCCAGCAGCCAAGATCTGGAGACAGCAATGATGAACACTGAAGCTTTCTTT. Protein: CASSQDLETAMMNTEAFF.

The CDR3 loop is CASSGTSGGPDTQYF. The CDR3 nucleotides read TGTGCCAGCAGTGGGACTAGCGGGGGTCCAGATACGCAGTATTTT. The chain recombines TRBV6-6 with TRBJ2-3; 14 bases are a match to TRBD2. Germline CDR1 MNHNY, CDR2 SVGAGI (reference sequence). CDR3 length: 15 residues. V shed 5 bases and J 4 bases; nucleotides not matched to a gene: 2.

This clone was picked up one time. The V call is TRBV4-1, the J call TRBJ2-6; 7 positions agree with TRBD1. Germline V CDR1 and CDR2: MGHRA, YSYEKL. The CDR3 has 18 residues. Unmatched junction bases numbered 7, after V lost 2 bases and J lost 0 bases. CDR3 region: CASSQQPGQLSGANVLTF. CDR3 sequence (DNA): TGCGCCAGCAGCCAACAACCGGGACAGCTCTCTGGGGCCAACGTCCTGACTTTC.

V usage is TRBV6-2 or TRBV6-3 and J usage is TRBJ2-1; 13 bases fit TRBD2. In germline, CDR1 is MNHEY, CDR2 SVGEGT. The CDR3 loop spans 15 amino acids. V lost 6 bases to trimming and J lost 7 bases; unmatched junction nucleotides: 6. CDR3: CASSPPGLAGNEQFF. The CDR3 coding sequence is TGTGCCAGCAGCCCTCCGGGACTAGCGGGGAATGAGCAGTTCTTC.

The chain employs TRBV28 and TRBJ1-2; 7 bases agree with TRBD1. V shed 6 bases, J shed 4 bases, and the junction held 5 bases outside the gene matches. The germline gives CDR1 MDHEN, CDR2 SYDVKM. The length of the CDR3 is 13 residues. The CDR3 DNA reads TGTGCCAGCAGCCGTGACAGGGTCTATGGCTACACCTTC. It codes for CASSRDRVYGYTF.

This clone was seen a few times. This CDR3 is CASSGRTGSYEQYF. The CDR3 DNA is TGCGCCAGCAGTGGGAGGACTGGCTCCTACGAGCAGTACTTC. The chain is built from TRBV5-1 and TRBJ2-7, with a tentative D call TRBD2 (6 bases). V dropped 5 bases and J dropped 0 bases, with 12 bases sitting between them. The CDR3 runs 14 residues. Germline CDR1 is SGHRS and CDR2 is YFSETQ. Together with reference TRBV5-1 and TRBJ2-7, the CDR3 gives the full variable domain: KAGVTQTPRYLIKTRGQQVTLSCSPISGHRSVSWYQQTPGQGLQFLFEYFSETQRNKGNFPGRFSGRQFSNSRSEMNVSTLELGDSALYLCASSGRTGSYEQYFGPGTRLTVT.

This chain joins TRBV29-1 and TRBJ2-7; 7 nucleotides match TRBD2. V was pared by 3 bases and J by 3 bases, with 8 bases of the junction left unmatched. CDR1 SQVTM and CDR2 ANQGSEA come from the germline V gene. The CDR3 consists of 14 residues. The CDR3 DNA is TGCAGCGTTGAGGGGCTAGCGGAAGGCTACGAGCAGTACTTC. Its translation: CSVEGLAEGYEQYF.

CDR3 sequence: CASDIQGVRGYTF. The CDR3 region has the DNA TGTGCCAGCGATATACAGGGAGTCCGCGGCTACACCTTC. The J gene is TRBJ1-2, the V gene TRBV2, with TRBD1 as a possible D gene (6 bases). This CDR3 contains 13 residues. Germline CDR1 and CDR2: SNHLY and FYNNEI. V lost 8 bases to trimming and J lost 8 bases, with 18 bases between them.